Described below is a single TCR beta chain sequence and its context. The antigen is not known. This record comes from a study of T cell responses to AZD1222 COVID-19 vaccine. Study-level points and caveats: Clonal diversity was possibly underestimated; the donors were predominantly white British and more often female.

Produced via immunoSEQ multiplex PCR; TCRdb's table is partial and in-frame only. The profile shows roughly 150,000 clones, about 87% of them singletons. Per the germline V gene, CDR1 is MDHEN and CDR2 is SYDVKM. J was trimmed by 1 base and V by 7 bases; bases with no gene match: 5. The CDR3 consists of 15 residues. This chain connects TRBV28 to TRBJ2-2; 8 bases fit TRBD2. The TCR sequence derives from an adult who received the AZD1222 COVID-19 vaccine. The source was peripheral blood, collected 28 days after the second AZD1222 dose. The CDR3 DNA sequence: TGTGCCAGCACAACGGGAGGGTGGAACACCGGGGAGCTGTTTTTT. This gives the protein CASTTGGWNTGELFF.